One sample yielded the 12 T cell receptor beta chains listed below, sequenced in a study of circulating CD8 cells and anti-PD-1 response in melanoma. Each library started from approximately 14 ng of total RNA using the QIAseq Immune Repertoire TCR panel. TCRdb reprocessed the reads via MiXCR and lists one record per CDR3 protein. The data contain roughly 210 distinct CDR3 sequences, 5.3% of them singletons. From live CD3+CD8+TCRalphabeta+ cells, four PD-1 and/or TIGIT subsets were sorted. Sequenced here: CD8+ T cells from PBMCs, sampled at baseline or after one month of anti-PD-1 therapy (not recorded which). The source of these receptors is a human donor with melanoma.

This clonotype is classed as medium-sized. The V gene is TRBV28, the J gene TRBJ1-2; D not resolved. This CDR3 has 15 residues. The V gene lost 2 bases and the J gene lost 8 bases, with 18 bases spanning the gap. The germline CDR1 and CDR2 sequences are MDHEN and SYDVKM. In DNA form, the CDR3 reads TGTGCCAGCAGTTTAGGATCTGGAGGGTTGGAGGGCTACACCTTC. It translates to CASSLGSGGLEGYTF.

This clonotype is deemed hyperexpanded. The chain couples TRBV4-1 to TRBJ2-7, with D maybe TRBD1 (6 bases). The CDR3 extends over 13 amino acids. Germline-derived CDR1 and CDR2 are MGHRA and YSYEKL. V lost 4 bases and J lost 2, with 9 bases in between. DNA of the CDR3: TGCGCCAGCAGCCTACCAGGGGCCTACGAGCAGTACTTC. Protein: CASSLPGAYEQYF.

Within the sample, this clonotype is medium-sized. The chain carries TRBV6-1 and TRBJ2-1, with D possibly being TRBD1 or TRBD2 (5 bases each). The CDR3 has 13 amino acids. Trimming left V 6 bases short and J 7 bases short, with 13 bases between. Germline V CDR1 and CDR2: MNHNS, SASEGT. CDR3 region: CASSLQGENEQFF. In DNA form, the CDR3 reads TGTGCCAGCAGCCTCCAAGGGGAGAATGAGCAGTTCTTC.

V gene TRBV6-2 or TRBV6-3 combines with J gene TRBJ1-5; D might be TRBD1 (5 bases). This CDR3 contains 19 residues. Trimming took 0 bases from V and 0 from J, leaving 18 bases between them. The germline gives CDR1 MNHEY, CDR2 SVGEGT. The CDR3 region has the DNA TGTGCCAGCAGTTACTCCGCAGGGCCCTCAAGATATAGCAATCAGCCCCAGCATTTT. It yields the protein CASSYSAGPSRYSNQPQHF.

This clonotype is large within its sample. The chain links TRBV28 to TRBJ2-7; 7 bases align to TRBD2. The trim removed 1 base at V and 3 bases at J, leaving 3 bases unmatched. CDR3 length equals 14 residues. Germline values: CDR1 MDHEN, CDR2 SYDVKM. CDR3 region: CASSLSPGGYEQYF. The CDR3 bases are TGTGCCAGCAGTTTATCCCCGGGGGGCTACGAGCAGTACTTC.

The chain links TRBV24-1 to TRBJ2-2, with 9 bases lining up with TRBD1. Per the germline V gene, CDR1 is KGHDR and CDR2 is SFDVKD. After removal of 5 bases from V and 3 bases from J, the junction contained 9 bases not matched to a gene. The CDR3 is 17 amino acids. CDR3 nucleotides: TGTGCCACCAGTGGCCAAGGGAGACAGGGGGACACCGGGGAGCTGTTTTTT. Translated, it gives CATSGQGRQGDTGELFF.

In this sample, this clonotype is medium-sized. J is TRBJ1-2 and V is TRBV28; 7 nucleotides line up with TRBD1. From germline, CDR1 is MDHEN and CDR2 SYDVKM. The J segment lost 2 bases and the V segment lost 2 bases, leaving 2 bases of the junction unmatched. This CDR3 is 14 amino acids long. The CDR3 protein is CASSLGGGNYGYTF. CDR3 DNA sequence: TGTGCCAGCAGTTTAGGAGGGGGCAACTATGGCTACACCTTC.

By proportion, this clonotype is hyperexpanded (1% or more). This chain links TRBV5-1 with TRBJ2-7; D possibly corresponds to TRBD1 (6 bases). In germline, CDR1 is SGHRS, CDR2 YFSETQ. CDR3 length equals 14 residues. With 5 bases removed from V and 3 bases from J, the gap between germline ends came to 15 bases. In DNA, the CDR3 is TGCGCCAGCAGGCCGAGGGGGTCCGGCTACGAGCAGTACTTC. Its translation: CASRPRGSGYEQYF.

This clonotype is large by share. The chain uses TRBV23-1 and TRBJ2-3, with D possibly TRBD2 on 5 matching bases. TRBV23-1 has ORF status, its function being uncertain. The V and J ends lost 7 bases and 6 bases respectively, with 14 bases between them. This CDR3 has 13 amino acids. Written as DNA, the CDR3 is TGCGCCAGCACCCGAGGTAGAGGGGATACGCAGTATTTT. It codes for CASTRGRGDTQYF.

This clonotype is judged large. The CDR3 DNA follows: TGTGCCAGCAGACCAGACAGGGAAGATCGGGCAGCTTTCTTT. Amino acid sequence: CASRPDREDRAAFF. V usage is TRBV12-3 or TRBV12-4 and J usage is TRBJ1-1, with TRBD1 matching over 7 bases. The CDR3 spans 14 residues. V lost 6 bases, J lost 10 bases, and 14 bases stayed unmatched.

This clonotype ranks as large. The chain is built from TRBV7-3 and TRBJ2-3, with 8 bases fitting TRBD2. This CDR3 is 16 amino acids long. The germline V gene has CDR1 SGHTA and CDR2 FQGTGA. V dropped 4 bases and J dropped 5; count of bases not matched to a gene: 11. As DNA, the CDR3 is TGTGCCAGCAGCTCCCGGGGGGGCCCTCGATTAGATACGCAGTATTTT. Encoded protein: CASSSRGGPRLDTQYF.

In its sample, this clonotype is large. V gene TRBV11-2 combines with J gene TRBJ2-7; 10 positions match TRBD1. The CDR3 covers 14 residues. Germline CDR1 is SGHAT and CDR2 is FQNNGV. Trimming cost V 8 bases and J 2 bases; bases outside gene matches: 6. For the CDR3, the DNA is TGTGCCAGCGGGGCCGGGACAGGGGCCTACGAGCAGTACTTC. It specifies CASGAGTGAYEQYF.